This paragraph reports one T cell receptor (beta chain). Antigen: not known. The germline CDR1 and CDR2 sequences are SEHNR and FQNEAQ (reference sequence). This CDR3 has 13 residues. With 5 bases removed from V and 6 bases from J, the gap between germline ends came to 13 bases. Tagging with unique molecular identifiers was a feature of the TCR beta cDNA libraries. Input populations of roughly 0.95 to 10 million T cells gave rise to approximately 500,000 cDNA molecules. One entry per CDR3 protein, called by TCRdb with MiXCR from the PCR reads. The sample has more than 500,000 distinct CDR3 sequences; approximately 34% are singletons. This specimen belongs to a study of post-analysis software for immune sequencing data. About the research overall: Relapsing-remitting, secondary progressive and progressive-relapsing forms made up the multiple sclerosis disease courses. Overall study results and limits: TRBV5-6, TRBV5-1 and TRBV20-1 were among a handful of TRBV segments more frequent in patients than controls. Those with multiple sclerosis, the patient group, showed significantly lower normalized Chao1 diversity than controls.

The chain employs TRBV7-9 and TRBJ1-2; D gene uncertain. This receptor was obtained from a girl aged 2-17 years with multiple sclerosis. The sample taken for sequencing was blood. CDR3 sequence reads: CASSVSGENGYTF. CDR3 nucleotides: TGTGCCAGCAGCGTCAGCGGAGAGAATGGCTACACCTTC. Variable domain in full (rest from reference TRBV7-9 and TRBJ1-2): DTGVSQNPRHKITKRGQNVTFRCDPISEHNRLYWYRQTLGQGPEFLTYFQNEAQLEKSRLLSDRFSAERPKGSFSTLEIQRTEQGDSAMYLCASSVSGENGYTFGSGTRLTVV.